This T cell receptor (beta chain) was retrieved from a study of siplizumab effects on memory and regulatory T cells. With V trimmed by 0 bases and J by 3 bases, 2 bases remained unmatched. In germline, CDR1 is MNHEY, CDR2 SMNVEV (reference sequence). This CDR3 spans 16 amino acids. Here immunoSEQ multiplex PCR was the method, and the copy in TCRdb shows in-frame clones only, minus some. This sample yields roughly 80,000 clones, of which approximately 90% are seen a single time; approximately 1.5% belongs to the top ten. The V gene is TRBV27, the J gene TRBJ1-6, with 7 nucleotides matching TRBD1. This TCR derives from a human donor in good health. The source material was Tregs sorted from blood. CDR3 protein: CASSLSGQLYNSPLHF. The CDR3 DNA is TGTGCCAGCAGTTTATCGGGACAGCTCTATAATTCACCCCTCCACTTT.